The sample holds many counts of the clone carrying this T cell receptor beta chain. Its antigen is still unknown. The CDR3 is 15 amino acids. The V gene end was trimmed by 3 bases and the J gene end by 1 base; junction bases not matched to a gene: 2. Germline lookup yields CDR1 MDHEN and CDR2 SYDVKM. In TCRdb, the 5' RACE reads were re-called with MiXCR into one record per CDR3 protein. The sample consists of about 310,000 distinct CDR3 sequences, approximately 19% of them appearing once. The sample belongs to a study of T-cell memory formation after mild COVID-19. Overall study context: For the most part, TCR clusters were specific to one donor. Study outcomes and limitations: Contracting CD4+ clones were located mainly in CM and EM, and CD8+ clones in EMRA.

This receptor was taken from a man between 18 and 35 years old who had mild COVID-19 (a few samples of this study predate the infection). Cell type and time point are not known. The chain recombines TRBV28 with TRBJ2-3; 9 bases match TRBD2. The sample comprised PBMCs or a T cell subset sorted from them (not recorded which). Here the CDR3 reads CASSLVAGGTDTQYF. The CDR3 bases are TGTGCCAGCAGTTTGGTAGCGGGGGGCACAGATACGCAGTATTTT.